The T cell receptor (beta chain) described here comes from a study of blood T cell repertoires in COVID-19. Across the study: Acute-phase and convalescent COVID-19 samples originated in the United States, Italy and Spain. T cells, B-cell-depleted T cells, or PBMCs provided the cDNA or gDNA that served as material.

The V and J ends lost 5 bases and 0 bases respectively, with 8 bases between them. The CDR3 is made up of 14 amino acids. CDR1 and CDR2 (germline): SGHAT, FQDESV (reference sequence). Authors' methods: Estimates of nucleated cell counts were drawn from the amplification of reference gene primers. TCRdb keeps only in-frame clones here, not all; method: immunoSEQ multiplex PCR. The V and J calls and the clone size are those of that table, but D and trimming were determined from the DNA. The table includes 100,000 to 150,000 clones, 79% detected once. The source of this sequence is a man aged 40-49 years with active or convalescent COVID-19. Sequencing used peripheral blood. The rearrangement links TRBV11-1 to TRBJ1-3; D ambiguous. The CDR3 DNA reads TGTGCCAGCAGCACGGGGTTCTCTGGAAACACCATATATTTT. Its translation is CASSTGFSGNTIYF. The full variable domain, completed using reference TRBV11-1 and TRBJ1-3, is EAEVAQSPRYKITEKSQAVAFWCDPISGHATLYWYRQILGQGPELLVQFQDESVVDDSQLPKDRFSAERLKGVDSTLKIQPAELGDSAMYLCASSTGFSGNTIYFGEGSWLTVV.